The rows below give T cell receptor beta chains drawn from one sample of a study of blood T cell repertoires in COVID-19. Using immunoSEQ multiplex PCR, the repertoire was profiled, and TCRdb retains in-frame clones only, with some absent. The table includes over 200,000 clones, 80% to 85% detected once. The sequencing sample was made of peripheral blood. The origin of the receptors is a human donor in a cohort sampled during active COVID-19. Each CDR3 is given with its conserved first and last residue. D genes are given only for firm matches. For some rows the clone size is stated as once, few or many, or as a class when expanded; others skip it.

size: .; V: TRBV6-4; J: TRBJ1-4; D: TRBD1; CDR3: CASSPGQGSNEKLFF; DNA: TGTGCCAGCAGCCCCGGACAGGGCTCTAATGAAAAACTGTTTTTT
size: .; V: TRBV3-1/TRBV3-2; J: TRBJ1-5; D: TRBD1; CDR3: CASSPSQGAQPQHF; DNA: TGTGCCAGCAGCCCCTCACAGGGGGCCCAGCCCCAGCATTTT
size: .; V: TRBV19; J: TRBJ1-2; D: .; CDR3: CASSPTANYGYTF; DNA: TGTGCCAGTAGTCCGACAGCTAACTATGGCTACACCTTC
size: .; V: TRBV11-2; J: TRBJ1-4; D: .; CDR3: CASSLDPGRAEKLFF; DNA: TGTGCCAGCAGCTTAGATCCGGGAAGGGCTGAAAAACTGTTTTTT
size: .; V: TRBV11-1; J: TRBJ2-7; D: TRBD1; CDR3: CASSPGGTPYF; DNA: TGTGCCAGCAGCCCAGGGGGCACACCGTACTTC
size: .; V: TRBV27; J: TRBJ2-1; D: TRBD1; CDR3: CASRGGTGEYNEQFF; DNA: TGTGCCAGCAGGGGGGGGACAGGGGAATACAATGAGCAGTTCTTC
size: .; V: TRBV30; J: TRBJ1-5; D: .; CDR3: CAWSWRGGQPQHF; DNA: TGTGCCTGGAGCTGGAGGGGTGGTCAGCCCCAGCATTTT
size: .; V: TRBV7-8; J: TRBJ2-3; D: .; CDR3: CASSLLANTDTQYF; DNA: TGTGCCAGCAGCTTGCTAGCTAACACAGATACGCAGTATTTT
size: few; V: TRBV19; J: TRBJ1-1; D: .; CDR3: CASSIGPGAFF; DNA: TGTGCCAGTAGCATTGGCCCCGGGGCTTTCTTT
size: .; V: TRBV6-4; J: TRBJ2-7; D: TRBD1; CDR3: CARPPGGQDEQYF; DNA: TGTGCCAGACCGCCAGGGGGTCAAGACGAGCAGTACTTC
size: .; V: TRBV4-3; J: TRBJ1-2; D: .; CDR3: CASSQGSTANYGYTF; DNA: TGCGCCAGCAGCCAGGGTTCGACAGCGAACTATGGCTACACCTTC
size: .; V: TRBV28; J: TRBJ2-7; D: TRBD2; CDR3: CASSPLTSGAYEQYF; DNA: TGTGCCAGCAGTCCATTGACTAGCGGAGCCTACGAGCAGTACTTC
size: few; V: TRBV6-2/TRBV6-3; J: TRBJ2-7; D: .; CDR3: CASSYSNRAYEQYF; DNA: TGTGCCAGCAGTTACTCGAACAGGGCCTACGAGCAGTACTTC
size: few; V: TRBV19; J: TRBJ2-7; D: TRBD1; CDR3: CASSNPSRGRHYEQYF; DNA: TGTGCCAGTAGTAACCCTTCCAGGGGGAGACACTACGAGCAGTACTTC
size: .; V: TRBV7-2; J: TRBJ1-6; D: .; CDR3: CASSHGQYYSPLHF; DNA: TGTGCCAGCAGCCATGGACAGTACTATTCACCCCTCCACTTT
size: .; V: TRBV27; J: TRBJ2-7; D: TRBD2; CDR3: CASSLSRPSGNYEQYF; DNA: TGTGCCAGCAGTTTATCGAGGCCTAGCGGGAACTACGAGCAGTACTTC
size: .; V: TRBV30; J: TRBJ2-1; D: TRBD2; CDR3: CAWSVSRTSGRAHQNEQFF; DNA: TGTGCCTGGAGTGTATCAAGGACTAGCGGGAGGGCCCATCAGAATGAGCAGTTCTTC
size: .; V: TRBV20-1; J: TRBJ2-7; D: .; CDR3: CSAPRAYEQYF; DNA: TGCAGTGCTCCAAGAGCCTACGAGCAGTACTTC
size: .; V: TRBV28; J: TRBJ2-7; D: TRBD2; CDR3: CATNLAGDYEQYF; DNA: TGTGCCACTAATCTAGCGGGAGACTACGAGCAGTACTTC
size: .; V: TRBV30; J: TRBJ1-2; D: TRBD1; CDR3: CAWSAGTGDYGYTF; DNA: TGTGCCTGGAGCGCCGGGACAGGGGACTATGGCTACACCTTC
size: .; V: TRBV9; J: TRBJ2-7; D: .; CDR3: CASSVAPGLSYEQYF; DNA: TGTGCCAGCAGCGTAGCTCCGGGACTCTCCTACGAGCAGTACTTC
size: .; V: TRBV28; J: TRBJ2-7; D: .; CDR3: CATLMGASYEQYF; DNA: TGTGCCACCCTTATGGGGGCGAGCTACGAGCAGTACTTC
size: once; V: TRBV6-5; J: TRBJ1-2; D: TRBD1; CDR3: CASSYTQGGGYGYTF; DNA: TGTGCCAGCAGTTACACCCAGGGGGGCGGGTATGGCTACACCTTC
size: .; V: TRBV7-8; J: TRBJ2-3; D: .; CDR3: CASSLAGQTDTQYF; DNA: TGTGCCAGCAGCTTAGCGGGGCAAACAGATACGCAGTATTTT
size: .; V: TRBV30; J: TRBJ1-1; D: .; CDR3: CAWTKNTEAFF; DNA: TGTGCCTGGACCAAGAACACTGAAGCTTTCTTT
size: .; V: TRBV5-4; J: TRBJ1-3; D: .; CDR3: CASSAGRPRGSGNTIYF; DNA: TGTGCCAGCAGCGCGGGACGTCCGAGGGGCTCTGGAAACACCATATATTTT
size: .; V: TRBV28; J: TRBJ1-3; D: .; CDR3: CASSLGGVLGNTIYF; DNA: TGTGCCAGCAGTTTGGGGGGTGTTCTTGGAAACACCATATATTTT
size: once; V: TRBV6-2/TRBV6-3; J: TRBJ1-4; D: .; CDR3: CASSTQGAVKKLFF; DNA: TGTGCCAGCAGTACACAGGGCGCGGTGAAAAAACTGTTTTTT
size: .; V: TRBV6-2/TRBV6-3; J: TRBJ2-3; D: TRBD2; CDR3: CASSYSGLATDTQYF; DNA: TGTGCCAGCAGTTACTCGGGACTAGCGACAGATACGCAGTATTTT
size: .; V: TRBV4-1; J: TRBJ2-5; D: TRBD1; CDR3: CASSQNPTGGLETQYF; DNA: TGCGCCAGCAGCCAAAACCCGACAGGGGGCTTGGAGACCCAGTACTTC